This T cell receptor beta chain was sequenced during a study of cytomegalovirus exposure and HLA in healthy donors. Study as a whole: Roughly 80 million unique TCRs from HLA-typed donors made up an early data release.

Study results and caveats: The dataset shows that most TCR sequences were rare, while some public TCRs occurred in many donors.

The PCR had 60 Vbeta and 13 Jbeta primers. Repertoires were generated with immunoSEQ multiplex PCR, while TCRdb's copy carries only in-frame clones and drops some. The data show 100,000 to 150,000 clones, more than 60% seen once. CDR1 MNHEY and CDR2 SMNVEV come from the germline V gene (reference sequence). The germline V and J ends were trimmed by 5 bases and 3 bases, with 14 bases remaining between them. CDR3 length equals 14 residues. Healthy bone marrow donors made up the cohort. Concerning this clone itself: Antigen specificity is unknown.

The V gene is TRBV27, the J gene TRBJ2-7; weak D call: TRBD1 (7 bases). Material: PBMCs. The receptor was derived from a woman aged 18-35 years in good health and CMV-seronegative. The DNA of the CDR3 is TGTGCCAGCAGTATAGCAGGGGGGTACTACGAGCAGTACTTC. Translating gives CASSIAGGYYEQYF.